The present T cell receptor (beta chain) was sequenced within a study of Tregs in tolerant kidney transplant recipients. Produced via immunoSEQ multiplex PCR; TCRdb's table is partial and in-frame only. The sample has around 48,000 clones; the top ten hold 0.7% to 0.95%. V trimming: 4 bases; J trimming: 4 bases; junction bases outside the gene matches: 3. Per germline, CDR1 LNHDA and CDR2 SQIVND (reference sequence). The CDR3 runs to 14 residues. As for this clone: Read sequence stops 3 residues before the CDR3 end, and the germline J gene provides the missing end.

The chain uses TRBV19 and TRBJ2-2; 7 bases are shared with TRBD2. The sequence was obtained from a human donor who received a combined kidney and bone marrow transplant. The specimen comprised CD4+ T cells from blood, sampled before the transplant. CDR3 loop: CASSRRETTGELFF. The sequenced CDR3 bases are TGTGCCAGTAGTAGGCGGGAGACCACCGGGGAG.